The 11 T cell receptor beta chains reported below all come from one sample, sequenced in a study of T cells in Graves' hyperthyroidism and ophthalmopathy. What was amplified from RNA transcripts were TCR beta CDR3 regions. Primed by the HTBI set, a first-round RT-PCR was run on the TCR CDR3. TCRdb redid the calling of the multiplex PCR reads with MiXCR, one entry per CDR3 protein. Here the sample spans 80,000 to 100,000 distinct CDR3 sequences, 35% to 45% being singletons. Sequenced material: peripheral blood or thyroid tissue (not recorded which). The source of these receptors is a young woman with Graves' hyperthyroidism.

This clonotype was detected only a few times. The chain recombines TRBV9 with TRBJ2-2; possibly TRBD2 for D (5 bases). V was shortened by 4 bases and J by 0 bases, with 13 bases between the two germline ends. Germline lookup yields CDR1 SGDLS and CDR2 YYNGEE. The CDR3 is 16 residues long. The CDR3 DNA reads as TGTGCCAGCAGCCGACGGACTCTAACGAACACCGGGGAGCTGTTTTTT. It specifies CASSRRTLTNTGELFF. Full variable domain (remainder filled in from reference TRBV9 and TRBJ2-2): DSGVTQTPKHLITATGQRVTLRCSPRSGDLSVYWYQQSLDQGLQFLIQYYNGEERAKGNILERFSAQQFPDLHSELNLSSLELGDSALYFCASSRRTLTNTGELFFGEGSRLTVL.

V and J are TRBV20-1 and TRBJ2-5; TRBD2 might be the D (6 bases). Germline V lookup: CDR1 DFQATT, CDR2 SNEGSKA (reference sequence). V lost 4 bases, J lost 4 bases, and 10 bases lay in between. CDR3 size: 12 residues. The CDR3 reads CSATGGGETQYF. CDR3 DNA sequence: TGCAGTGCTACCGGGGGTGGAGAGACCCAGTACTTC.

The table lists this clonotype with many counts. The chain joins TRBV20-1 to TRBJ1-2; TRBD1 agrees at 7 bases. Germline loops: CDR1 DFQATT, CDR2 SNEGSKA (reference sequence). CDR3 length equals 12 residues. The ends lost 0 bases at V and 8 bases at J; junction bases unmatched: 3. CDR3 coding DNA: TGCAGTGCTAGAGATCTCAGGGGGGGCTACACCTTC. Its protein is CSARDLRGGYTF.

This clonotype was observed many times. In nucleotides, the CDR3 is TGTGCCAGCAGCCCCACGGGGAGTACGTGGGGAAACACCATATATTTT. It specifies CASSPTGSTWGNTIYF. The rearrangement uses TRBV7-9 and TRBJ1-3; no reliable D call. V lost 5 bases and J 4 bases, leaving 18 bases between the germline ends. The CDR3 length is 16 residues. Germline V gene sequence: CDR1 SEHNR, CDR2 FQNEAQ (reference sequence).

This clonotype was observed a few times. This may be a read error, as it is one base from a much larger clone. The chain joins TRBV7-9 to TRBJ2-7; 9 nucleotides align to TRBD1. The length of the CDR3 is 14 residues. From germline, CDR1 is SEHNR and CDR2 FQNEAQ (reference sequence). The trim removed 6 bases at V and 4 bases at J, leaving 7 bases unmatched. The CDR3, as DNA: TGTGCCAGCAGTCCCGGGACAGGGCTTTACGAGCAGTACTTC. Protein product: CASSPGTGLYEQYF.

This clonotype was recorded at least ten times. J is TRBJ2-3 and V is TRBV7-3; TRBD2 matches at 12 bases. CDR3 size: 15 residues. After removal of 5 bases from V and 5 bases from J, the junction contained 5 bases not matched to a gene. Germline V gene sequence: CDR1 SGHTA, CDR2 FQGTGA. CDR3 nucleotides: TGTGCCAGCAGCCCCCAGGGACTAGCGGGAGATACGCAGTATTTT. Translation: CASSPQGLAGDTQYF. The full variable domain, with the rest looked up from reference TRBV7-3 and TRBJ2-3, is GAGVSQTPSNKVTEKGKYVELRCDPISGHTALYWYRQSLGQGPEFLIYFQGTGAADDSGLPNDRFFAVRPEGSVSTLKIQRTERGDSAVYLCASSPQGLAGDTQYFGPGTRLTVL.

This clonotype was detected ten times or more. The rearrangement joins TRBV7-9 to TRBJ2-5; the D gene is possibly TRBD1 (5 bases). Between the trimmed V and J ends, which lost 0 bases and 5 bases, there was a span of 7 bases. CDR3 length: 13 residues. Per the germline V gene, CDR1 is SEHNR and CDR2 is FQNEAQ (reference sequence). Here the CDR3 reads CASSLAGRETQYF. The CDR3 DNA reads TGTGCCAGCAGCTTAGCGGGGCGGGAGACCCAGTACTTC.

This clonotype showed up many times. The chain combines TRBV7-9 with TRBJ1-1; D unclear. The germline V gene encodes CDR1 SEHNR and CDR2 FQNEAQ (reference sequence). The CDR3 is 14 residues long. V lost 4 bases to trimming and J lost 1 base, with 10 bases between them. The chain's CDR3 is CASSSPPENTEAFF. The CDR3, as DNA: TGTGCCAGCAGCTCCCCACCTGAGAACACTGAAGCTTTCTTT.

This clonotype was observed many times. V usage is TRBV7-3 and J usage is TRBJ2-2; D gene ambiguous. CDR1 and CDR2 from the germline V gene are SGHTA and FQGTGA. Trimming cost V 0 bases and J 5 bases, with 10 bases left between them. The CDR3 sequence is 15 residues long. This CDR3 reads CASSLTGMVTGELFF. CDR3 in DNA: TGTGCCAGCAGCTTAACGGGAATGGTTACCGGGGAGCTGTTTTTT. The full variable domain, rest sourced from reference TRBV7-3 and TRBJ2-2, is GAGVSQTPSNKVTEKGKYVELRCDPISGHTALYWYRQSLGQGPEFLIYFQGTGAADDSGLPNDRFFAVRPEGSVSTLKIQRTERGDSAVYLCASSLTGMVTGELFFGEGSRLTVL.

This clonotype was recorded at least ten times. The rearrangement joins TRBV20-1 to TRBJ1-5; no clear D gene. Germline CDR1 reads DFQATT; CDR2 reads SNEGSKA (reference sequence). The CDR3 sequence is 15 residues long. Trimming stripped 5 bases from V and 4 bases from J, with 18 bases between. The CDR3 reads CSARNGGSLNQPQHF. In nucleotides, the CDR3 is TGCAGTGCTCGAAATGGAGGATCCCTTAATCAGCCCCAGCATTTT.

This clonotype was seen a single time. The CDR3 nucleotides read TGTGCCAGCAGTTCACAGGGGGGAGGCTATGGCTACACCTTC. It is translated as CASSSQGGGYGYTF. The chain links TRBV12-3 or TRBV12-4 to TRBJ1-2; TRBD1 agrees at 8 bases. This CDR3 has 14 amino acids. Unmatched junction bases numbered 5, after V lost 4 bases and J lost 4 bases.